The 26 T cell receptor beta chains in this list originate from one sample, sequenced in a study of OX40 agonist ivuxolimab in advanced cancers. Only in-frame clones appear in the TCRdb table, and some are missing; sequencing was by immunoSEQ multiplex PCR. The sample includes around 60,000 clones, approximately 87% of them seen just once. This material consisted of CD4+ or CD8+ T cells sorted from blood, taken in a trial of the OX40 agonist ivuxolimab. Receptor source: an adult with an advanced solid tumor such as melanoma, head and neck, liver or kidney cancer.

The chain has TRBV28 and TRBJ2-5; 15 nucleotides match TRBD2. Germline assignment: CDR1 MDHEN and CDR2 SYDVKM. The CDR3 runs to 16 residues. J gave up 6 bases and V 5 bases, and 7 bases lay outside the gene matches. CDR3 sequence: CASSPGTSGRKKTQYF. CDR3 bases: TGTGCCAGCAGTCCCGGGACTAGCGGGAGGAAGAAGACCCAGTACTTC.

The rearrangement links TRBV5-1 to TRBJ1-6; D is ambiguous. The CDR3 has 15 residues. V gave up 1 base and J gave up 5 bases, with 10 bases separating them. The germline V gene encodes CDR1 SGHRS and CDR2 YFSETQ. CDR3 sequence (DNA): TGCGCCAGCAGCTTGACTGCCGGAGATAATTCACCCCTCCACTTT. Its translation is CASSLTAGDNSPLHF.

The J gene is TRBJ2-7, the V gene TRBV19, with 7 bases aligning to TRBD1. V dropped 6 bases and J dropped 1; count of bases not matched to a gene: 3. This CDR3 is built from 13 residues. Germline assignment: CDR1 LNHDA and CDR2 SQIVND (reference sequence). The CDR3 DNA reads TGTGCCAGTAGCTGGACAGGTTCCTACGAGCAGTACTTC. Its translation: CASSWTGSYEQYF.

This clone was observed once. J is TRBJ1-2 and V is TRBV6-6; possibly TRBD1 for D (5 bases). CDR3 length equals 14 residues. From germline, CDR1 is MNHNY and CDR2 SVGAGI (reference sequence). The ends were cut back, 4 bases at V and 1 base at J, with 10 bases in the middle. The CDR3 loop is CASSFQGINYGYTF. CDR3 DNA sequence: TGTGCCAGCAGTTTCCAGGGTATTAACTATGGCTACACCTTC.

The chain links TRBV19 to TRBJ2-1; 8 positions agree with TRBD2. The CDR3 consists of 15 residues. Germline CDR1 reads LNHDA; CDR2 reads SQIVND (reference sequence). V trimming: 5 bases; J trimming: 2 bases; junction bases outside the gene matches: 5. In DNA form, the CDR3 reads TGTGCCAGTAGTTCCGAGCGGGAGCCCTACAATGAGCAGTTCTTC. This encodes CASSSEREPYNEQFF. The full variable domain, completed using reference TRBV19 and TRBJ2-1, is DGGITQSPKYLFRKEGQNVTLSCEQNLNHDAMYWYRQDPGQGLRLIYYSQIVNDFQKGDIAEGYSVSREKKESFPLTVTSAQKNPTAFYLCASSSEREPYNEQFFGPGTRLTVL.

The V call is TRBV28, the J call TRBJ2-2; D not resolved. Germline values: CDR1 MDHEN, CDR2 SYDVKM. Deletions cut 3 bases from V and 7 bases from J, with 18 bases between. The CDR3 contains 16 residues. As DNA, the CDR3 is TGTGCCAGCAGTTTGAACCCCCCCAGTATTCACGGGGAGCTGTTTTTT. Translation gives CASSLNPPSIHGELFF.

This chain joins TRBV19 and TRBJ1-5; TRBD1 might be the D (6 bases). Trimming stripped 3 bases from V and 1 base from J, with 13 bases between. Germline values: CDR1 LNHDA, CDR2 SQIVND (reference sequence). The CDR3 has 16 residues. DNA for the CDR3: TGTGCCAGTAGTATGGTCAGGGGAGGAAGCAATCAGCCCCAGCATTTT. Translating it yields CASSMVRGGSNQPQHF. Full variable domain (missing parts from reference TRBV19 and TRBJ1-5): DGGITQSPKYLFRKEGQNVTLSCEQNLNHDAMYWYRQDPGQGLRLIYYSQIVNDFQKGDIAEGYSVSREKKESFPLTVTSAQKNPTAFYLCASSMVRGGSNQPQHFGDGTRLSIL.

The CDR3 region is CASSLITGADYGYTF. The CDR3 nucleotides are TGTGCCAGCAGCTTAATAACGGGGGCGGACTATGGCTACACCTTC. The V gene is TRBV7-2, the J gene TRBJ1-2; D is possibly TRBD1 (6 bases). CDR1 is SGHTA and CDR2 is FQGNSA in the germline V gene. V lost 2 bases and J 3 bases, leaving 13 bases between the germline ends. This CDR3 spans 15 amino acids. Together with reference TRBV7-2 and TRBJ1-2, the CDR3 gives the full variable domain: GAGVSQSPSNKVTEKGKDVELRCDPISGHTALYWYRQSLGQGLEFLIYFQGNSAPDKSGLPSDRFSAERTGGSVSTLTIQRTQQEDSAVYLCASSLITGADYGYTFGSGTRLTVV.

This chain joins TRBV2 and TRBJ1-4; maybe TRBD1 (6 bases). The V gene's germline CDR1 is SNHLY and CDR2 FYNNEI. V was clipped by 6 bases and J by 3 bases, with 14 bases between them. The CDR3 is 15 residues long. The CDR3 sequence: CASREQGQANEKLFF. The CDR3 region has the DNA TGTGCCAGCAGGGAGCAGGGGCAGGCTAATGAAAAACTGTTTTTT.

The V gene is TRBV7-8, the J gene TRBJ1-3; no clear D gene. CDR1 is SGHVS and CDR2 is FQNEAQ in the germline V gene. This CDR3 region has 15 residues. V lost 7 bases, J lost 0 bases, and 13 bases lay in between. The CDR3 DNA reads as TGTGCCAGCATCCACAACCAAAACTCTGGAAACACCATATATTTT. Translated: CASIHNQNSGNTIYF.

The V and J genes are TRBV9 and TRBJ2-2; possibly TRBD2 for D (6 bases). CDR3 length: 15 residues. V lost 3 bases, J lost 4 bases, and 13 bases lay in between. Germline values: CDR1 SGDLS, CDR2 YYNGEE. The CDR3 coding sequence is TGTGCCAGCAGCGAAACGCCGGAGGGCACCGGGGAGCTGTTTTTT. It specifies CASSETPEGTGELFF.

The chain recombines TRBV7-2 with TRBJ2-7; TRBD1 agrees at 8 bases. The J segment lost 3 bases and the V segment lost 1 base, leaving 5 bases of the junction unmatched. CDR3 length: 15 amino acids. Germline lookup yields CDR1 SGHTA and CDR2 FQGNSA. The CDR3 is CASSLVAGTGYEQYF. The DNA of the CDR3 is TGTGCCAGCAGCTTAGTTGCCGGGACAGGCTACGAGCAGTACTTC.

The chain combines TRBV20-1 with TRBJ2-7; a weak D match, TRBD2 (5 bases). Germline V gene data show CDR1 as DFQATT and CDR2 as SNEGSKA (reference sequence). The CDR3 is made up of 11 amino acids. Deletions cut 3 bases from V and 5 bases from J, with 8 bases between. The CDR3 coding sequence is TGCAGTGCTAGGTTGGGAGACGAGCAGTACTTC. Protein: CSARLGDEQYF.

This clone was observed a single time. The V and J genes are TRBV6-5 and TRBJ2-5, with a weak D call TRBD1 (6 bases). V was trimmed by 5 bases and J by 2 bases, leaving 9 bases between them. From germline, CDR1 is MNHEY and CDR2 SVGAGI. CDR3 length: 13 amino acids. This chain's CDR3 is CASSADRQETQYF. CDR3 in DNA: TGTGCCAGCAGTGCGGACAGACAAGAGACCCAGTACTTC.

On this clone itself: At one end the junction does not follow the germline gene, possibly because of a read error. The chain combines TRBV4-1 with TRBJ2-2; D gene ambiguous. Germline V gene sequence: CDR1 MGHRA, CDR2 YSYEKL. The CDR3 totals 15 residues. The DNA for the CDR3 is TGCGTCAGCAGCCAAGTGGATTGGGGCACCGGGGAGCTGTTTTTT. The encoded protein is CVSSQVDWGTGELFF.

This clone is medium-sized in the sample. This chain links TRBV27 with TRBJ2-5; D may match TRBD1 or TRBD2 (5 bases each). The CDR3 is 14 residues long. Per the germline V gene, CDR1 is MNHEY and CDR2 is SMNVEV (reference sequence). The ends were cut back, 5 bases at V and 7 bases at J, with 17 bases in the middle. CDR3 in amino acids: CASSATGLRGTQYF. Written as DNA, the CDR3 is TGTGCCAGCAGTGCTACAGGACTGCGAGGGACCCAGTACTTC.

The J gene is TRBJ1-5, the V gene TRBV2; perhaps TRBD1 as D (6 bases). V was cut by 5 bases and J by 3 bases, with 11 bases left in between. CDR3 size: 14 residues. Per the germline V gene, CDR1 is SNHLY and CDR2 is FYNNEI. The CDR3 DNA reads TGTGCCAGCAGTAGGGGGATGGACAATCAGCCCCAGCATTTT. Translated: CASSRGMDNQPQHF.

The CDR3 sequence: CASSLSLSGNSYEQYF. The CDR3 coding sequence is TGTGCCAGCAGCTTAAGTCTTAGCGGGAATTCGTACGAGCAGTACTTC. The V call is TRBV11-2, the J call TRBJ2-7; 8 bases agree with TRBD2. The CDR3 runs 16 residues. Trimming cost V 2 bases and J 4 bases; bases outside gene matches: 10. Germline loops: CDR1 SGHAT, CDR2 FQNNGV.

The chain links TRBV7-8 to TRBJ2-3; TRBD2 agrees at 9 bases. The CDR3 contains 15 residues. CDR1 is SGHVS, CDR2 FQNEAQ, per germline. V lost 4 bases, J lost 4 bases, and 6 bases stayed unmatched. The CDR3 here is CASSSLGGRADTQYF. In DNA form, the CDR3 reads TGTGCCAGCAGCTCCCTCGGCGGGAGGGCAGATACGCAGTATTTT.

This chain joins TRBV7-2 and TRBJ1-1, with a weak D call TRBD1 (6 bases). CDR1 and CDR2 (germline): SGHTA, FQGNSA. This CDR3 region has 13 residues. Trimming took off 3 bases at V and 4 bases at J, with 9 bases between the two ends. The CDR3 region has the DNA TGTGCCAGCAGCTTGATAGGGGGCACTGAAGCTTTCTTT. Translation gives CASSLIGGTEAFF. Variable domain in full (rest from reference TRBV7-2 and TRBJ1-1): GAGVSQSPSNKVTEKGKDVELRCDPISGHTALYWYRQSLGQGLEFLIYFQGNSAPDKSGLPSDRFSAERTGGSVSTLTIQRTQQEDSAVYLCASSLIGGTEAFFGQGTRLTVV.

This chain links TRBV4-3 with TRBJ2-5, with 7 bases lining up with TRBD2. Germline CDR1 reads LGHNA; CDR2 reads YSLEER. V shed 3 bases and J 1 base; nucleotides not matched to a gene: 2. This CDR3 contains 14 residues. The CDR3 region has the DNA TGCGCCAGCAGCCAGGGACTAATCCAAGAGACCCAGTACTTC. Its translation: CASSQGLIQETQYF.

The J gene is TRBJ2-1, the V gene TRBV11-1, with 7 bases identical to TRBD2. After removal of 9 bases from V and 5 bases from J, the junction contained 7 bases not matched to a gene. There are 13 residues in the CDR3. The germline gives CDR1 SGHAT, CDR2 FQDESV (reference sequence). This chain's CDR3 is CASIGEGHNEQFF. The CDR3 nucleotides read TGTGCCAGTATTGGGGAGGGACACAATGAGCAGTTCTTC.

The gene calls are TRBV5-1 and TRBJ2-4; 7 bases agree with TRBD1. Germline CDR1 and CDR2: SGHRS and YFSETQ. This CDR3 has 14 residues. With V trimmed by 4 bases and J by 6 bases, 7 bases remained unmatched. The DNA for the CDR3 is TGCGCCAGCAGCCCGGGACAGCAGGCAAACATTCAGTACTTC. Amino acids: CASSPGQQANIQYF.

CDR3 DNA sequence: TGTGCCATCAGTGAGTCGTCGAATGGAATTACCTACGAGCAGTACTTC. Residues: CAISESSNGITYEQYF. The chain uses TRBV10-3 and TRBJ2-7; no clear D. V was trimmed by 0 bases and J by 2 bases, leaving 14 bases between them. Germline CDR1 ENHRY, CDR2 SYGVKD. The CDR3 extends over 16 amino acids.

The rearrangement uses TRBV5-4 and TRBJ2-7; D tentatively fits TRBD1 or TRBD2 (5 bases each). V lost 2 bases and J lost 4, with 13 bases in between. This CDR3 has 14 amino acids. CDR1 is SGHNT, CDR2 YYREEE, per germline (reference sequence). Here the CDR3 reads CASSFDTGRYEQYF. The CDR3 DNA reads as TGTGCCAGCAGCTTTGACACGGGACGGTACGAGCAGTACTTC.

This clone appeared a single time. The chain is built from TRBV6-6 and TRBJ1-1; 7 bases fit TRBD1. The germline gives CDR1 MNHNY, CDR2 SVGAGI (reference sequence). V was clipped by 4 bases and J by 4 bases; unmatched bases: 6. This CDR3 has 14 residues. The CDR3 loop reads CASSSTGSGTEAFF. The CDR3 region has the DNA TGTGCCAGCAGTTCGACAGGGTCGGGCACTGAAGCTTTCTTT.